This T cell receptor beta chain stems from a study of blood T cells in healthy people across ages. A sample-barcoded 5' primer and a J-beta primer mix were used in a second PCR of about 7 to 12 cycles. Using its own MiXCR run on the 5' RACE reads, TCRdb lists one record per CDR3 protein. The data show about 840,000 distinct CDR3 sequences, with 29% seen just once and about 10% held by the top ten. Worth noting for this clonotype: Antigen unknown.

Study outcomes and limitations: Percentage of naive T cells showed a strong correlation with TCR beta diversity.

Researchers report isolating at least 7 million PBMCs per sample. The CDR3 sequence is 14 residues long. V shed 0 bases, J shed 1 base, and the junction held 1 base outside the gene matches. CDR1 is DFQATT, CDR2 SNEGSKA, per germline (reference sequence). These data were likewise used in another study, on T cells of mothers and their children. That investigation notes: All extracted RNA went into cDNA synthesis, about 1.4 ug per 15 ul. Related mother-child pairs showed slightly, non-significantly higher overlap than unrelated pairs.

The sequenced sample was blood. This sequence originates from a middle-aged woman in good health. The chain uses TRBV20-1 and TRBJ2-5; 8 bases line up with TRBD1. Written as DNA, the CDR3 is TGCAGTGCTAGAGAAGACAGGGGCCAAGAGACCCAGTACTTC. Protein: CSAREDRGQETQYF.